The 7 T cell receptor beta chains in this list originate from one sample, sequenced in a study of CD8 T cells in ankylosing spondylitis (dated by TCRdb to about 2017). General findings and caveats noted by the study authors: A TCR beta motif made up of several highly homologous amino acid variants appeared to be characteristic of blood from ankylosing spondylitis patients.

Antigens of these TCRs are unknown. The library relied on 5' RACE. This sample was sequenced with an Illumina HiSeq 2500. The raw public reads went through TCRdb reprocessing: fastp at Q25, MiXCR clone calling, in-frame beta chains kept. Rows matching on CDR3 protein sequence are summarized as one entry with the most common DNA and genes. The sample data list some 330,000 distinct CDR3 sequences, and approximately 8% of these were observed just once. More than 14% of the sample is in the top ten clones. Sequences were obtained from blood, either unsorted or a sorted T cell fraction (not recorded which). Receptors were obtained from a male donor with ankylosing spondylitis.

The chain recombines TRBV2 with TRBJ2-7; TRBD2 is a possible D gene (6 bases). Germline CDR1 reads SNHLY; CDR2 reads FYNNEI. The ends were cut back, 11 bases at V and 4 bases at J, with 21 bases in the middle. The length of the CDR3 is 14 residues. The chain's CDR3 is CAYLGRDVGYEQYF. CDR3 nucleotides: TGTGCCTACCTCGGGCGGGATGTTGGATACGAGCAGTACTTC. Complete variable domain (other parts from reference TRBV2 and TRBJ2-7): EPEVTQTPSHQVTQMGQEVILRCVPISNHLYFYWYRQILGQKVEFLVSFYNNEISEKSEIFDDQFSVERPDGSNFTLKIRSTKLEDSAMYFCAYLGRDVGYEQYFGPGTRLTVT.

This clonotype came up a few times. CDR3 protein: CASMWLANTGELFF. CDR3 in DNA: TGTGCCAGCATGTGGCTAGCGAACACCGGGGAGCTGTTTTTT. This sequence joins TRBV28 and TRBJ2-2; D remains ambiguous. V was shortened by 7 bases and J by 0 bases, with 9 bases between the two germline ends. This CDR3 contains 14 residues. CDR1 MDHEN and CDR2 SYDVKM come from the germline V gene. Supplemented by reference TRBV28 and TRBJ2-2, the full variable domain reads DVKVTQSSRYLVKRTGEKVFLECVQDMDHENMFWYRQDPGLGLRLIYFSYDVKMKEKGDIPEGYSVSREKKERFSLILESASTNQTSMYLCASMWLANTGELFFGEGSRLTVL.

This clonotype was found many times. This chain's CDR3 is CATSRTNVEGRDGYTF. For the CDR3, the DNA is TGTGCCACCAGCAGGACAAATGTTGAGGGGCGGGATGGCTACACCTTC. This chain connects TRBV15 to TRBJ1-2; possible D gene TRBD1, 5 bases. CDR1 and CDR2 (germline): LNHNV, YYDKDF (reference sequence). V was trimmed by 3 bases and J by 6 bases, leaving 20 bases between them. This CDR3 region has 16 residues. Supplemented by reference TRBV15 and TRBJ1-2, the full variable domain reads DAMVIQNPRYQVTQFGKPVTLSCSQTLNHNVMYWYQQKSSQAPKLLFHYYDKDFNNEADTPDNFQSRRPNTSFCFLDIRSPGLGDTAMYLCATSRTNVEGRDGYTFGSGTRLTVV.

This clonotype was seen more than once but under ten times. The rearrangement links TRBV5-1 to TRBJ1-1, with 8 bases that match TRBD1. V trimming: 4 bases; J trimming: 2 bases; junction bases outside the gene matches: 4. The CDR3 totals 14 residues. Germline assignment: CDR1 SGHRS and CDR2 YFSETQ. The CDR3 sequence: CASSTDRANTEAFF. In nucleotides, the CDR3 is TGCGCCAGCAGCACGGACAGGGCAAACACTGAAGCTTTCTTT.

This clonotype has more than one count but fewer than ten. The chain has TRBV5-1 and TRBJ2-3, with a weak D call TRBD2 (5 bases). Germline V gene sequence: CDR1 SGHRS, CDR2 YFSETQ. The ends were cut back, 0 bases at V and 5 bases at J, with 10 bases in the middle. This CDR3 spans 14 amino acids. As DNA, the CDR3 is TGCGCCAGCAGCTTGGATCCGGGATTAGATACGCAGTATTTT. Its protein product is CASSLDPGLDTQYF.

A few counts support this clonotype. V gene TRBV4-2 combines with J gene TRBJ1-2, with 7 bases fitting TRBD1. Germline CDR1 is LGHNA and CDR2 is YNFKEQ. The CDR3 loop spans 13 amino acids. The V and J ends lost 6 bases and 3 bases, in that order; junction bases with no gene match: 4. The CDR3 sequence is CASSRDSDYGYTF. As DNA, the CDR3 is TGTGCCAGCAGTCGGGACAGTGACTATGGCTACACCTTC.

This clonotype has a handful of counts. The V call is TRBV7-2, the J call TRBJ2-1, with D possibly matching TRBD2 (5 bases). CDR1 and CDR2 (germline): SGHTA, FQGNSA. Trimming cost V 3 bases and J 7 bases, with 10 bases left between them. This CDR3 spans 13 amino acids. CDR3 region: CASSFNRLNEQFF. CDR3 DNA: TGTGCCAGCAGCTTCAACAGACTAAATGAGCAGTTCTTC.